This T cell receptor beta chain appears in the sequencing data of a study of T cells in women clearing cervical HPV infection. Study context: Controls were women whose single incident HPV16 infection cleared within 12 months without precancer or cancer. Case blood was drawn when the lesion was first found; control blood after infection became undetectable.

Measured with immunoSEQ multiplex PCR; TCRdb has only the in-frame clones, and not every one. Recorded for this sample: 30,000 to 35,000 clones. Comment on this clone: Its antigen is still unknown. Coverage ceases 3 residues before the CDR3 finishes, and the germline J gene fills in the end.

Study-wide findings and caveats: TRBV6-7 abundance was lower in cases than controls (around 0.1% versus 0.15%).

This CDR3 comprises 14 residues. Trimming took 6 bases from V and 2 from J; bases not matched to a gene: 6. In germline, CDR1 is KGHSH, CDR2 LQKENI. The source material was blood buffy coat. This TCR came from a woman between 18 and 69 years old with a cervical HPV16 infection that either progressed to CIN3+ or cleared (not recorded which). The rearrangement joins TRBV18 to TRBJ1-2, with 7 bases lining up with TRBD1. This chain's CDR3 is CASSRDSQNYGYTF. The part of the CDR3 DNA that was read is TGTGCCAGCTCCCGGGACAGCCAGAACTATGGC.